This is a list of T cell receptor beta chains from one sample in a study of persistence of HIV-infected CD4 T cells. These receptors' targets are unknown. Clones were read by immunoSEQ multiplex PCR, and TCRdb kept only the in-frame ones, dropping some. In the table there are roughly 41,000 clones, 87% of which are singletons. The sample here was CD4+ T cells sorted from PBMCs after 18-hour stimulation, taken from a patient who received antiretroviral therapy. These receptors originate from an adult man with HIV who was CMV-seropositive. CDR3s include the opening cysteine and the closing phenylalanine or tryptophan. The D gene is left open where the match is weak. Not every row has a clone size; where given, it reads once, few, many or a size class.

NA,TRBV27,TRBD1,TRBJ1-5,CASSSRGWPQHF,TGTGCCAGCAGCAGCAGGGGGTGGCCCCAGCATTTT
few,TRBV19,NA,TRBJ1-5,CASSIGAGANSNQPQHF,TGTGCCAGTAGTATCGGCGCAGGGGCGAATAGCAATCAGCCCCAGCATTTT
NA,TRBV5-8,NA,TRBJ2-4,CASSLVSLKENIQYF,TGTGCCAGCAGCTTGGTCAGCCTGAAAGAAAACATTCAGTACTTC
NA,TRBV30,NA,TRBJ1-1,CALNLQGGNTEAFF,TGTGCCTTGAATCTACAGGGAGGGAACACTGAAGCTTTCTTT
NA,TRBV19,NA,TRBJ2-3,CASTSRPSGRSTDTQYF,TGTGCCAGTACCTCAAGGCCCAGCGGTCGTAGCACAGATACGCAGTATTTT
NA,TRBV7-2,TRBD1,TRBJ1-2,CASPGGGGLGYTF,TGTGCCAGCCCAGGGGGAGGTGGTTTAGGCTACACCTTC
NA,TRBV7-8,NA,TRBJ2-1,CANSHDSSSYNEQFF,TGTGCCAACAGCCACGACAGCTCATCCTACAATGAGCAGTTCTTC
few,TRBV29-1,TRBD1,TRBJ1-5,CSVKTDRGQGQPQHF,TGCAGCGTGAAAACGGACAGGGGCCAAGGCCAGCCCCAGCATTTT
NA,TRBV5-5,TRBD2,TRBJ2-7,CASSPSGGAFFYEQYF,TGTGCCAGCAGCCCGAGCGGGGGGGCTTTTTTCTACGAGCAGTACTTC
NA,TRBV5-1,TRBD1,TRBJ2-7,CASSSGTGTYEQYF,TGCGCCAGCAGCTCAGGGACAGGGACCTACGAGCAGTACTTC
NA,TRBV14,NA,TRBJ1-2,CASTPGEFYGYTF,TGTGCCAGCACCCCGGGGGAATTCTATGGCTACACCTTC
NA,TRBV18,TRBD1,TRBJ1-5,CASSRTGYSNQPQHF,TGTGCCAGCTCACGGACAGGTTATAGCAATCAGCCCCAGCATTTT
few,TRBV19,NA,TRBJ2-2,CASSFDRTAGELFF,TGTGCCAGTAGTTTCGACAGGACGGCCGGGGAGCTGTTTTTT
NA,TRBV7-2,NA,TRBJ1-6,CASSSGTTYNSPLHF,TGTGCCAGCAGCTCCGGGACAACCTATAATTCACCCCTCCACTTT
NA,TRBV14,TRBD1,TRBJ1-1,CASSLRTGNTEAFF,TGTGCCAGCAGCCTTCGGACAGGGAACACTGAAGCTTTCTTT
few,TRBV30,NA,TRBJ1-5,CAWSVSSGQPQHF,NA